What follows are 12 T cell receptor beta chains derived from one specimen sequenced in a study of technical replicates of blood from several donors. Some clones are missing from TCRdb's copy, which holds only in-frame ones; the method was immunoSEQ multiplex PCR. Of tens of thousands of clones listed, 91% are singletons. The sample was PBMCs. The origin of the receptors is a human donor in good health. Some clones in this sample may be carry-over from other donors' samples.

The V call is TRBV14, the J call TRBJ2-5; D unclear. The CDR3 is 14 amino acids. The germline V gene encodes CDR1 SGHDN and CDR2 FVKESK. The V end was cut by 2 bases, the J end by 1 base, with 8 bases between. The CDR3 loop is CASSQLLFQETQYF. The CDR3 nucleotides are TGTGCCAGCAGCCAACTTCTCTTCCAAGAGACCCAGTACTTC.

The CDR3: CASTTNYGYTF. CDR3 sequence (DNA): TGTGCCAGCACTACTAACTATGGCTACACCTTC. V and J are TRBV6-1 and TRBJ1-2; D is uncertain. CDR3 length equals 11 residues. V shed 7 bases and J shed 0 bases, with 3 bases lying between them. Germline loops: CDR1 MNHNS, CDR2 SASEGT.

V gene TRBV6-1 combines with J gene TRBJ1-6; possible D gene TRBD1, 6 bases. The germline V gene encodes CDR1 MNHNS and CDR2 SASEGT. The CDR3 has 12 residues. V lost 2 bases, J lost 11 bases, and 7 bases lay in between. CDR3 DNA: TGTGCCAGCAGTGAACAGGGGCCACCCCTCCACTTT. Protein product: CASSEQGPPLHF.

The CDR3 sequence: CATSRARTSGKGEQFF. DNA for the CDR3: TGTGCCACCAGCAGAGCCCGGACTAGCGGGAAGGGGGAGCAGTTCTTC. The V and J genes are TRBV15 and TRBJ2-1; the match to TRBD2 covers 12 bases. V shed 1 base and J 10 bases; nucleotides not matched to a gene: 8. This CDR3 contains 16 residues. Germline loops: CDR1 LNHNV, CDR2 YYDKDF (reference sequence).

The chain uses TRBV19 and TRBJ1-3, with D unclear. CDR1 and CDR2 from the germline V gene are LNHDA and SQIVND (reference sequence). Trimming removed 4 bases at V and 0 bases at J, with 13 bases between. The CDR3 contains 16 residues. CDR3 sequence: CASSTFDRGSGNTIYF. The DNA for the CDR3 is TGTGCCAGTAGTACCTTCGACCGGGGCTCTGGAAACACCATATATTTT.

The V gene is TRBV15, the J gene TRBJ1-5, with D perhaps matching TRBD1 (6 bases). Trimming removed 5 bases at V and 5 bases at J, with 22 bases between. Germline V gene data show CDR1 as LNHNV and CDR2 as YYDKDF (reference sequence). The CDR3 totals 17 residues. This chain's CDR3 is CATSSRRRGTSHQPQHF. CDR3 nucleotide sequence: TGTGCCACCAGCTCCCGAAGGAGAGGGACATCGCATCAGCCCCAGCATTTT. The whole variable domain, remainder taken from reference TRBV15 and TRBJ1-5, is DAMVIQNPRYQVTQFGKPVTLSCSQTLNHNVMYWYQQKSSQAPKLLFHYYDKDFNNEADTPDNFQSRRPNTSFCFLDIRSPGLGDTAMYLCATSSRRRGTSHQPQHFGDGTRLSIL.

The CDR3 region has the DNA TGCGCCAGCAGCTTGTTAGGACACACGAACACTGAAGCTTTCTTT. The encoded protein is CASSLLGHTNTEAFF. This rearrangement joins TRBV5-1 to TRBJ1-1, with D perhaps matching TRBD1 (5 bases). In germline, CDR1 is SGHRS, CDR2 YFSETQ. There are 15 residues in the CDR3. V dropped 1 base and J dropped 1 base, with 11 bases sitting between them.

The chain combines TRBV18 with TRBJ2-5; tentative D call: TRBD1 (6 bases). The germline V gene encodes CDR1 KGHSH and CDR2 LQKENI. There are 15 residues in the CDR3. Trimming took 2 bases from V and 0 from J, leaving 10 bases between them. The CDR3 DNA reads as TGTGCCAGCTCACCAAGAACAGGGTACCAAGAGACCCAGTACTTC. Residues: CASSPRTGYQETQYF.

This chain joins TRBV9 and TRBJ2-5; 7 bases agree with TRBD1. The CDR3 has 15 residues. The germline gives CDR1 SGDLS, CDR2 YYNGEE. V was pared by 0 bases and J by 3 bases, with 5 bases of the junction left unmatched. Here the CDR3 DNA reads TGTGCCAGCAGCGTAGAAGGGGGCGCGGAAGAGACCCAGTACTTC. Translation: CASSVEGGAEETQYF.

In nucleotides, the CDR3 is TGTGCCAGCAGCTTAGAACGGGACTCTGGAAACACCATATATTTT. Protein product: CASSLERDSGNTIYF. This chain joins TRBV11-2 and TRBJ1-3; D remains unclear. This CDR3 has 15 amino acids. V lost 0 bases, J lost 0 bases, and 6 bases lay in between. Germline lookup yields CDR1 SGHAT and CDR2 FQNNGV. Full variable domain (missing parts from reference TRBV11-2 and TRBJ1-3): EAGVAQSPRYKIIEKRQSVAFWCNPISGHATLYWYQQILGQGPKLLIQFQNNGVVDDSQLPKDRFSAERLKGVDSTLKIQPAKLEDSAVYLCASSLERDSGNTIYFGEGSWLTVV.

The chain employs TRBV19 and TRBJ2-1; 7 bases agree with TRBD2. Germline V lookup: CDR1 LNHDA, CDR2 SQIVND (reference sequence). With V trimmed by 1 base and J by 8 bases, 8 bases remained unmatched. CDR3 length equals 15 residues. The CDR3 bases are TGTGCCAGTAGTATAGGCGGGGGAATACGATATGAGCAGTTCTTC. It specifies CASSIGGGIRYEQFF. The full variable domain, completed using reference TRBV19 and TRBJ2-1, is DGGITQSPKYLFRKEGQNVTLSCEQNLNHDAMYWYRQDPGQGLRLIYYSQIVNDFQKGDIAEGYSVSREKKESFPLTVTSAQKNPTAFYLCASSIGGGIRYEQFFGPGTRLTVL.

The chain recombines TRBV4-3 with TRBJ2-7; possibly TRBD2 for D (6 bases). V dropped 0 bases and J dropped 3 bases, with 12 bases sitting between them. Germline CDR1 LGHNA, CDR2 YSLEER. CDR3 length: 15 residues. The CDR3 region is CASSQDTGLNYEQYF. The DNA of the CDR3 is TGCGCCAGCAGCCAAGATACAGGACTAAACTACGAGCAGTACTTC.